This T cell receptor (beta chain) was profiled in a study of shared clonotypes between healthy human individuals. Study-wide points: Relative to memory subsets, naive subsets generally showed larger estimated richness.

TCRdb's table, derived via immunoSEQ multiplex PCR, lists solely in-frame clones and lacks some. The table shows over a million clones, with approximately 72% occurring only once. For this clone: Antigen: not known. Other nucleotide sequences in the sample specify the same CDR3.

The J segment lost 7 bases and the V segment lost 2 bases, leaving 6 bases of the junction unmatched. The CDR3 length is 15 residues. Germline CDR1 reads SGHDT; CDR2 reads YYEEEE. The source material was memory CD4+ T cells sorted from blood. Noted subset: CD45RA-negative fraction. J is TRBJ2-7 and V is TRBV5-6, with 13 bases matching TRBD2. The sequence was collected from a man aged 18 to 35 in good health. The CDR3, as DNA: TGTGCCAGCAGCTTACTAGCGGGGGGGACAGGAGAGCAGTACTTC. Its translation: CASSLLAGGTGEQYF.